This TCR beta chain was sequenced in a study of shared clonotypes between healthy human individuals. CDR3 length: 11 amino acids. The germline V and J ends were trimmed by 0 bases and 5 bases, with 4 bases remaining between them. The germline V gene has CDR1 GTSNPN and CDR2 SVGIG (reference sequence). For this clone: A much larger clone is a single base away; this may be a read error.

Source study methods: As immunoSEQ supplied junction-only sequences (without quality scores), filtering differed. The data were produced by immunoSEQ multiplex PCR, yet TCRdb's version contains in-frame clones alone and is incomplete. V and J calls plus clone size are reproduced from that table; the DNA served to infer D and trimming. The table lists about 490,000 clones, around 78% of them singletons. None of the donors, who were healthy HIV-negative adults, had recently had acute infections or vaccinations. Material for sequencing was PBMCs. This chain uses TRBV30 with TRBJ1-2; D unresolved. This clonotype originated in a woman between 40 and 50 years old in good health. Some clones in this sample may be carry-over from other donors' samples. CDR3 nucleotides: TGTGCCTGGAGTGTCCGGTATGGCTACACCTTC. It codes for CAWSVRYGYTF.